The entry that follows covers one T cell receptor (beta chain) sequence. No cognate antigen has been identified for it. One base away there is no much larger clone; base qualities are not given. The cohort consisted of 666 healthy bone marrow donors. All cohort members were sampled while nominally healthy, although unrecorded immune exposures were likely present. The donor tested CMV seronegative, placing the donor among the 300 to 400 seronegative members of the cohort. A peripheral blood sample was provided by each donor, and peripheral blood mononuclear cells were used for TCR beta sequencing. The Qiagen DNeasy Blood Extraction Kit was used to extract genomic DNA from the blood cell samples. The data stem from a study of cytomegalovirus exposure and HLA in healthy donors (TCRdb year 2017). For context, the study as a whole: An earlier analysis of approximately 640 of the donors reported about 250 Gb of sequence data and around 120 million unique TCR beta sequences from about 180 million T cells. Using immunosequencing, the study profiled T cell repertoires from fewer than 700 subjects and related those repertoires to cytomegalovirus serostatus. In an earlier analysis of 587 of the donors, high-throughput TCR beta sequencing was used to judge whether each TCR beta V gene segment behaved as functional or pseudogenic. In the later analysis, no new phenotypic data were used to find candidate immune exposures; instead, reliance was placed on TCR beta sequences and their occurrence across donors. All discovery cohort repertoires had been generated on a single sequencing platform. Among roughly 400 genotyped donors of the cohort, an average of around 240,000 unique TCR beta nucleotide sequences were sequenced per donor, around 18% of them non-productive. Alongside the repertoire data, information on donor age, sex, ethnicity and CMV serostatus was compiled. Both class I and class II loci were covered by HLA typing, at four-digit resolution. A later genetic analysis used genome-wide SNP genotypes for about three fifths of the roughly 700 donors, treating that subset as a discovery cohort. In a later analysis, previously published TCR beta repertoires from roughly 710 donors were re-analyzed and high-resolution HLA genotyping was added so that TCR occurrence patterns could be studied. Among the roughly 400 genotyped donors, 81% belonged to the genetic ancestry cluster associated with self-reported Caucasian donors. The study was designed to test whether signatures of past pathogen exposure could be identified by cataloging public T cell receptors. Typing coverage differed by locus: A, B, C, DRB1 and DQB1 were typed in roughly 620-630 donors, DQA1 in about 550, DPA1 in around 580, and DPB1 in approximately 450. About five DR-DQ haplotypes were handled as single units for association and clustering because linkage in the cohort was strong. An early release that covered 500 to 800 HLA-typed donors contained approximately 300 gigabases of sequencing data and some 87 million unique TCR sequences. Along with the approximately 700-subject first cohort, a separate validation cohort of 120 different subjects was used. The study combined high-throughput TCR immunosequencing, statistical association of individual TCRs with disease status, and machine learning to predict cytomegalovirus infection status.

The full study reports these points: In a later analysis, the rate of TCR association differed among HLA loci, with DRB1 alleles having the most associated TCRs and HLA-C alleles having the fewest. A further reported finding was that TCR beta sequences accurately predicted the HLA-A and HLA-B alleles for most subjects in the first cohort. Linkage disequilibrium might explain the correlated functional status among segregating V segments, but an unknown experimental factor could not be excluded. The study listed 150 to 200 TCR beta chains as associated with cytomegalovirus. In an earlier analysis of some 500 of the donors, most TCR beta V segments were observed in productive rearrangements about 87% or about 30% of the time, broadly matching IMGT annotations. Only TCR beta chains were sequenced in this cohort, and the absence of alpha or paired-chain data limited detectable features. According to a later genetic analysis, donors in an Asian-associated ancestry cluster had fewer N-insertions in productive TCRs than the approximately 610-donor mean. Immune exposure information for the cohort was limited to CMV serostatus. Most CMV-associated TCR beta chains appeared to be HLA-restricted in a later analysis, and the HLA associations seemed to be driven largely by CMV exposure. Because some donors lacked HLA typing at each locus, the association tests relied only on the typed subset. In a later analysis, HLA-associated TCR beta chains showed more clonal expansion and lower generation probabilities than non-associated chains that were equally common. Because counts were too low, about 18 rarely observed V segments, including chromosome 9 orphons, were excluded from the earlier analysis of a few hundred of the donors. The authors suggested that the approach could potentially be generalized to other disease states and immunological phenotypes. The classifier was reported to diagnose cytomegalovirus status with high specificity and sensitivity in both the original and validation cohorts. A group of highly shared sequence variants was considered likely to be a technical artifact of the sequencing pipeline. Assigning TCR associations to individual alleles was difficult when HLA alleles, especially DR and DQ, strongly co-occurred. V-gene and J-gene trimming of TCR beta chains was associated with a missense DCLRE1C variant in a later genetic analysis, and the association was replicated in an independent cohort. While some public TCRs were present in many individuals, most TCR sequences turned up only very rarely across donors. Because the 87-base-pair reads could not distinguish some IMGT-functional V segments, including TRBV6-2 and TRBV6-3, those segments were excluded. A later analysis reported that several top co-occurrence clusters appeared linked to parvovirus B19, influenza, CMV and Epstein-Barr virus. Roughly uniform sequencing depth across donors was assumed in presence/absence analyses, although this assumption may not hold. At a false discovery rate of 0.05, a later analysis linked approximately 18,000 TCR beta sequences to specific HLA alleles. Three of the identified cytomegalovirus-associated TCR beta chains were confirmed in vitro to be specific for cytomegalovirus antigens.

Receptor amplification or capture employed the immunoSEQ multiplex PCR assay. A mixture of 60 forward primers for TCR Vbeta segments and 13 reverse primers for TCR Jbeta segments was used in the multiplex PCR. The CDR3 region of rearranged TCR beta genes was amplified from genomic DNA by a multiplex PCR assay. The Illumina HiSeq System was used to sequence the amplified TCR beta libraries as 87-base-pair reads. The original methods were these. In a later analysis, around 80 million unique TCR beta chains were counted across the approximately 670 repertoires, and roughly 10 million of these chains were shared by at least two donors. A nearest-neighbor algorithm error-corrected the raw reads and collapsed the reads into unique sequences, merging closely related sequences to remove PCR and sequencing errors. V, D and J gene segments were assigned by aligning CDR3 sequences to IMGT reference sequences. For a sequence to be retained, a match of at least six nucleotides to both a V gene segment and a J gene segment was required. Rearrangements were classified as productive when the CDR3 lacked stop codons and remained in frame with V and J, and all other rearrangements were classified as non-productive. CDR3 was defined by IMGT convention, running from the second conserved V-encoded cysteine to the conserved J-encoded phenylalanine. Sequences without an unambiguous match to a single V gene segment were excluded from the earlier analysis of 500 to 700 of the donors. In an earlier analysis of several hundred of the donors, V segments were called functional above 56.7% productive rearrangements and were called segregating when the between-donor standard deviation exceeded 5%. To diagnose cytomegalovirus status from the catalog of TCR beta chain sequences, a statistical classification framework was built. V and J gene assignment, in a later analysis, came from comparing TCR nucleotide sequences with IMGT/GENE-DB human TR gene sequences. Using the TCRdist pipeline, a later analysis assigned CDR3 sequences along with most-parsimonious VDJ recombination scenarios. In a later analysis, each TCR beta chain was defined by its CDR3 amino acid sequence together with its V-gene family, and reads without a unique V-gene family were excluded. As a way to deal with suspected cross-contamination and a sequencing artifact, a later analysis dropped roughly 620 nucleotide sequences that were highly shared and had low generation probability. In a later analysis, a clonal expansion index for each public chain was calculated from normalized within-repertoire ranks of inferred template counts. Generation probabilities in a later analysis came from a VDJ recombination model fitted to out-of-frame rearrangements, and those results were checked against IGoR. In a later analysis, hypergeometric tests were used to score TCR-TCR, TCR-HLA and TCR-CMV co-occurrence, with a repertoire-size bias correction applied to TCR pairs. To estimate false discovery rates, a later analysis permuted the HLA or CMV assignments 20 times. In a later analysis, co-occurring TCRs were grouped using DBSCAN, and TCRdist sequence similarity was added for clustering within HLA-allele-positive subsets. For co-occurrence clustering, repertoires with fewer than 30,000 or more than 120,000 public chains were excluded, along with a handful of repertoires with anomalous nucleotide sharing. TCRdb provides this immuneACCESS table in a form limited to in-frame rearrangements. Some clones are lacking; in checked studies, under half of them reflect an unresolved V gene, and why the rest are absent is not known. That table supplies the V and J calls and clone size; D and trimming were determined from the DNA. The sample profile shows some 140,000 clones; 79% of them were found once. The ten largest clonotypes hold approximately 2.8% of the sample.

V is shortened by 0 bases, J by 2 bases, and the region joining them spans 8 bases. The CDR3, from cysteine to phenylalanine, totals 15 residues. Only CDR3 DNA is held: 45 bases, read in frame from base 1. For CDR1 and CDR2, the germline V gene lists ENHRY and SYGVKD. The TCR originated in a female donor in good health and CMV-seronegative. The rearrangement combines TRBV10-3 with TRBJ2-1; no confident D gene assignment can be made. Sequencing was performed on PBMCs. The sequence in DNA is TGTGCCATCAGTGAGTCGTATAGCCCCTACAATGAGCAGTTCTTC. Translated, it reads CAISESYSPYNEQFF.